This TCR beta chain was captured in a study of early T cells in non-severe SARS-CoV-2 infection. As for the study in general: The sequenced material was bulk RNA from unsorted whole blood, and its chains were unpaired.

In the library, individual cDNA molecules carried attached unique molecular identifiers. One entry per CDR3 protein, called by TCRdb with MiXCR from the 5' RACE reads. The sample records some 100,000 distinct CDR3 sequences, roughly 14% being singletons. Regarding this clonotype: Its target is not known.

The V end lost 7 bases, the J end lost 0 bases, and 12 bases lay between the germline ends. CDR1 SQVTM and CDR2 ANQGSEA come from the germline V gene. This CDR3 contains 13 residues. Notes on the study in general: Database matching using VDJdb favored anti-spike CD8 responses, with private and CD4 specificities left missing.

The specimen was whole blood. The TCR sequence derives from an adult who was a healthcare worker with PCR-confirmed SARS-CoV-2 infection or an uninfected control (not recorded which). The chain employs TRBV29-1 and TRBJ1-1, with TRBD1 as a possible D gene (6 bases). CDR3 residues: CSAGQTVNTEAFF. In nucleotides, the CDR3 is TGCAGCGCCGGACAGACAGTGAACACTGAAGCTTTCTTT.